This is a list of T cell receptor beta chains from one sample in a study of T cells after yellow fever vaccination. TCRdb redid the calling of the 5' RACE reads with MiXCR, one entry per CDR3 protein. The sample lists 300,000 to 400,000 distinct CDR3 sequences; 7% to 10% were seen once. The sequencing used PBMCs, collected about 49 days after the first yellow fever vaccination. All receptors derive from a young man who received the YFV17D yellow fever vaccine. Both conserved end residues are part of each CDR3. The D gene is left open where the match is weak. Not all rows give a size; the values are once, few, many and, for expanded clones, a class.

V	J	size	D	CDR3	DNA
TRBV6-5	TRBJ2-3	many	-	CASSYGGSTDTQYF	TGTGCCAGCAGTTACGGCGGGAGCACAGATACGCAGTATTTT
TRBV6-5	TRBJ1-2	-	TRBD1	CASSYSPGGGYTF	TGTGCCAGCAGTTACTCTCCAGGGGGCGGCTACACCTTC
TRBV12-3/TRBV12-4	TRBJ2-5	-	-	CASSLDPGTWVETQYF	TGTGCCAGCAGTCTTGATCCCGGGACTTGGGTAGAGACCCAGTACTTC
TRBV7-2	TRBJ1-3	few	-	CASSLAGHSSGNTIYF	TGTGCCAGCAGCTTAGCTGGACATAGCTCTGGAAACACCATATATTTT
TRBV6-5	TRBJ1-1	few	-	CASKRGDTEAFF	TGTGCCAGCAAAAGAGGCGACACTGAAGCTTTCTTT
TRBV20-1	TRBJ1-5	few	-	CSARVIFGEGDQPQHF	TGCAGTGCTAGAGTAATTTTTGGCGAGGGGGATCAGCCCCAGCATTTT
TRBV7-9	TRBJ2-1	few	TRBD1	CASSLRQGWSYNEQFF	TGTGCCAGCAGCCTTCGACAGGGTTGGTCGTACAATGAGCAGTTCTTC
TRBV4-1	TRBJ1-1	-	-	CASSQEMLGHEAFF	TGCGCCAGCAGCCAAGAAATGCTGGGGCATGAAGCTTTCTTT
TRBV5-1	TRBJ1-2	-	-	CASNLQGSLGYTF	TGCGCCAGCAACTTGCAGGGATCTCTTGGCTACACCTTC
TRBV20-1	TRBJ2-2	-	TRBD2	CSVSGLAGTGELFF	TGCAGTGTCAGCGGGCTAGCGGGCACCGGGGAGCTGTTTTTT
TRBV29-1	TRBJ2-1	-	TRBD1	CSVKGAGIIEQFF	TGCAGCGTTAAGGGGGCTGGGATCATCGAGCAGTTCTTC
TRBV4-1	TRBJ1-5	-	-	CASSQEPGDSNQPQHF	TGCGCCAGCAGCCAAGAACCAGGGGATAGCAATCAGCCCCAGCATTTT
TRBV6-1	TRBJ1-6	few	-	CASRETESSYNSPLHF	TGTGCCAGCAGGGAAACTGAAAGCTCCTATAATTCACCCCTCCACTTT
TRBV20-1	TRBJ1-1	-	-	CSARDLKARDEAFF	TGCAGTGCTAGAGATCTTAAGGCCCGGGATGAAGCTTTCTTT
TRBV18	TRBJ2-3	-	-	CASSPIDTQYF	TGTGCCAGCTCACCAATAGATACGCAGTATTTT
TRBV5-1	TRBJ2-5	few	-	CASSLAEHTVQETQYF	TGCGCCAGCAGCTTGGCGGAACATACAGTACAAGAGACCCAGTACTTC
TRBV20-1	TRBJ2-3	many	TRBD2	CSARVSGGLVDTQYF	TGCAGTGCTAGAGTTAGCGGGGGATTAGTAGATACGCAGTATTTT
TRBV11-3	TRBJ2-1	-	-	CASSLHGGAVRNEQFF	TGTGCCAGCAGCTTACACGGCGGGGCCGTGCGGAATGAGCAGTTCTTC
TRBV5-1	TRBJ2-3	few	-	CASSSSGTPEDTQYF	TGCGCCAGCAGCTCATCAGGGACCCCTGAAGATACGCAGTATTTT
TRBV28	TRBJ1-1	many	-	CASSLTRMINTEAFF	TGTGCCAGCAGTTTAACGCGTATGATTAACACTGAAGCTTTCTTT
TRBV20-1	TRBJ2-3	-	-	CSAPRGVTDTQYF	TGCAGTGCCCCTCGGGGTGTGACAGATACGCAGTATTTT
TRBV5-1	TRBJ2-5	once	-	CAGSLVGVDQETQYF	TGCGCCGGCAGCTTGGTGGGCGTAGATCAAGAGACCCAGTACTTC
TRBV6-6	TRBJ1-2	-	-	CASCASSLGGYTF	TGTGCCAGCTGCGCTTCGAGTCTGGGAGGCTACACCTTC
TRBV20-1	TRBJ2-3	-	TRBD2	CSARPRDYTDTQYF	TGCAGTGCTAGACCCCGGGACTACACAGATACGCAGTATTTT
TRBV20-1	TRBJ2-1	-	TRBD1	CSARGKRQGSYNEQFF	TGCAGTGCTAGAGGGAAAAGACAGGGCTCCTACAATGAGCAGTTCTTC
TRBV20-1	TRBJ1-2	few	-	CSAGGVGYTF	TGCAGTGCGGGCGGGGTAGGCTACACCTTC
TRBV5-1	TRBJ1-2	-	-	CASSPGDSLVTTF	TGCGCCAGCAGCCCGGGGGACTCCCTGGTTACCACCTTC
TRBV20-1	TRBJ1-1	few	TRBD1	CSVAQGDGTEAFF	TGCAGTGTCGCACAGGGGGATGGCACTGAAGCTTTCTTT
TRBV20-1	TRBJ2-1	few	-	CSAEHGRSSYNEQFF	TGCAGTGCCGAGCACGGGAGATCTTCCTACAATGAGCAGTTCTTC
TRBV29-1	TRBJ1-6	many	-	CSVSQGNNSPLHF	TGCAGCGTTTCGCAGGGGAATAATTCACCCCTCCACTTT
TRBV6-5	TRBJ2-7	-	-	CASSYDREQYF	TGTGCCAGCAGTTACGATCGCGAGCAGTACTTC
TRBV20-1	TRBJ2-5	few	TRBD1	CSVRRSDGTGGGQETQYF	TGCAGTGTTAGACGTAGTGATGGGACAGGAGGAGGACAAGAGACCCAGTACTTC
TRBV28	TRBJ1-5	few	-	CASSPMIGQGYQPQHF	TGTGCCAGCAGCCCCATGATCGGGCAGGGATATCAGCCCCAGCATTTT
TRBV6-1	TRBJ1-5	few	-	CASRPGGLDNQPQHF	TGTGCCAGCAGGCCAGGAGGGCTAGATAATCAGCCCCAGCATTTT
TRBV9	TRBJ2-1	-	TRBD2	CASSGGSSGGAYNEQFF	TGTGCCAGCAGCGGGGGTTCTAGCGGGGGGGCCTACAATGAGCAGTTCTTC
TRBV6-1	TRBJ1-2	few	-	CASTVDRYNYGYTF	TGTGCCAGCACTGTGGACAGATACAACTATGGCTACACCTTC
TRBV18	TRBJ1-1	many	-	CASSPLRNTEAFF	TGTGCCAGCTCACCACTCAGGAACACTGAAGCTTTCTTT
TRBV4-3	TRBJ2-5	few	-	CASSQAIAEQETQYF	TGCGCCAGCAGCCAGGCCATAGCGGAGCAAGAGACCCAGTACTTC
TRBV6-5	TRBJ2-5	few	-	CASSHPRTQYF	TGTGCCAGCAGTCACCCGAGGACCCAGTACTTC
TRBV19	TRBJ1-5	-	TRBD1	CASSIKGTGLYQPQHF	TGTGCCAGTAGTATTAAAGGGACAGGTTTGTATCAGCCCCAGCATTTT
TRBV12-3/TRBV12-4	TRBJ2-1	-	-	CASSLMAGTYNEQFF	TGTGCCAGCAGTTTAATGGCGGGGACCTACAATGAGCAGTTCTTC
TRBV18	TRBJ1-1	-	-	CASSLSPGRRTEAFF	TGTGCCAGCTCACTTTCACCGGGGCGGAGGACTGAAGCTTTCTTT
TRBV5-1	TRBJ1-5	few	TRBD1	CASSSGTGAGQPQHF	TGCGCCAGCAGCTCAGGGACAGGGGCAGGGCAGCCCCAGCATTTT
TRBV5-4	TRBJ1-3	-	-	CASSLVAGGGNTIYF	TGTGCCAGCAGCTTGGTGGCAGGCGGTGGAAACACCATATATTTT
TRBV20-1	TRBJ1-2	-	-	CSARRGLVAYTF	TGCAGTGCTAGACGGGGATTGGTGGCTTACACCTTC
TRBV4-2	TRBJ1-4	-	-	CASSQTALWVGEKLFF	TGTGCCAGCAGCCAGACTGCGTTATGGGTTGGGGAAAAACTGTTTTTT
TRBV12-3/TRBV12-4	TRBJ1-5	many	-	CASSLRLDQPQHF	TGTGCCAGCAGTTTAAGGTTGGATCAGCCCCAGCATTTT
TRBV5-1	TRBJ2-7	few	-	CATKRLGTYEQYF	TGCGCCACAAAACGCCTGGGGACCTACGAGCAGTACTTC
TRBV7-2	TRBJ1-1	few	-	CASSLGVRGTGTEAFF	TGTGCCAGCAGCTTAGGGGTTAGGGGTACGGGCACTGAAGCTTTCTTT